What follows describes a single T cell receptor beta chain. These data are taken from a study of shared clonotypes between healthy human individuals. Trimming took 3 bases from V and 9 from J, leaving 14 bases between them. Germline CDR1 and CDR2: LGHNT and FRNRAP. This CDR3 comprises 14 residues. TCRdb's copy holds only in-frame clones and misses some; the assay was immunoSEQ multiplex PCR. Among around 2.1 million clones listed, around 95% were seen once. The sequence derives from a man aged 18 to 30 in good health. Specimen: naive CD4+ T cells sorted from blood. Subset given: CD45RA+ positively selected. This chain joins TRBV12-5 and TRBJ2-2; TRBD1 might be the D (6 bases). The CDR3 reads CASGFTGQPRELFF. The DNA of the CDR3 is TGTGCTAGTGGTTTCACCGGACAGCCCAGGGAGCTGTTTTTT.